This T cell receptor beta chain comes out of a study of T and B cells in COVID-19 patients. In the study overall: Of approximately 19 active-infection patients, more than 9 were critically ill with mechanical ventilation or extracorporeal membrane oxygenation.

BIOMED2 TRB-A/B primer pools were used in multiplex TRB PCR. TCRdb reprocessed the multiplex PCR reads with MiXCR, giving one entry per CDR3 protein. The sample carries roughly 8,400 distinct CDR3 sequences, about 25% recorded once. TRB was amplified from roughly 250-500 ng of blood genomic DNA. V lost 0 bases, J lost 2 bases, and 3 bases stayed unmatched. The V gene's germline CDR1 is SGDLS and CDR2 YYNGEE. The CDR3 loop spans 16 amino acids. The origin of this receptor is a human donor who had recovered from COVID-19. This chain uses TRBV9 with TRBJ2-2; 8 bases agree with TRBD1. Sequencing was performed on blood. The CDR3 here is CASSVARGRNTGELFF. CDR3 DNA sequence: TGTGCCAGCAGCGTAGCCAGGGGGCGCAACACCGGGGAGCTGTTTTTT.